The 18 T cell receptor beta chains below were found in one sample sequenced in a study of blood T cells in healthy people across ages. Together with a sample-barcoded 5' primer, a J-beta primer mix was included in a second PCR lasting 7 to 11 cycles. TCRdb analysed the 5' RACE reads with MiXCR anew, one entry per CDR3 protein. Among hundreds of thousands of distinct CDR3 sequences, approximately 30% were seen once, and the ten largest hold approximately 15%. The sample comprised blood. These receptors all stem from a woman older than 75 in good health.

This clonotype was observed at least ten times. This CDR3 is CASSYSVDRGPNEKLFF. The DNA for the CDR3 is TGTGCCAGCAGTTACTCTGTGGACAGGGGGCCTAATGAAAAACTGTTTTTT. This chain links TRBV6-5 with TRBJ1-4; 11 nucleotides line up with TRBD1. The CDR3 is made up of 17 amino acids. Germline CDR1 and CDR2: MNHEY and SVGAGI. V gave up 0 bases and J gave up 3 bases; unmatched junction bases: 3.

CDR3 sequence: CASSQTGQGGDEQYF. For the CDR3, the DNA is TGTGCCAGCAGCCAAACGGGACAGGGAGGAGACGAGCAGTACTTC. The rearrangement links TRBV4-2 to TRBJ2-7; TRBD1 aligns across 9 bases. Germline-derived CDR1 and CDR2 are LGHNA and YNFKEQ. The CDR3 contains 15 residues. V lost 2 bases and J lost 5; bases outside the gene matches: 7.

This clonotype was found a few times. Possible read error: a much larger clone is one base away. The CDR3 bases are TGTGCCAGCAGCTCGGGACAGGGATGGACTGAAGCTTTCTTT. Protein product: CASSSGQGWTEAFF. This chain uses TRBV5-5 with TRBJ1-1; 9 bases are shared with TRBD1. The CDR3 has 14 amino acids. Losses at the gene ends were 3 bases for V and 5 bases for J; bases not matched to a gene: 5. Germline V gene lookup returns CDR1 SGHKS and CDR2 YYEKEE (reference sequence).

The chain joins TRBV7-8 to TRBJ2-2; no clear D gene. The germline CDR1 and CDR2 sequences are SGHVS and FQNEAQ. The V gene lost 2 bases and the J gene lost 3 bases, with 7 bases spanning the gap. This CDR3 has 14 amino acids. The CDR3 spells CASSLPSYTGELFF. The CDR3 DNA reads as TGTGCCAGCAGCTTACCAAGTTACACCGGGGAGCTGTTTTTT.

On this clonotype: A much more abundant neighbour one base away suggests this may be a read error. This chain connects TRBV20-1 to TRBJ2-5; possibly TRBD1 or TRBD2 for D (6 bases each). V was cut by 0 bases and J by 11 bases, with 16 bases left in between. The CDR3 runs 13 residues. From germline, CDR1 is DFQATT and CDR2 SNEGSKA (reference sequence). The CDR3 DNA follows: TGCAGTGCTAGAGATGGGTTAGGGGGGCGGCAGTACTTC. Amino acids: CSARDGLGGRQYF.

This clonotype showed up many times. V is TRBV15 and J is TRBJ2-3, with 8 positions matching TRBD2. Germline assignment: CDR1 LNHNV and CDR2 YYDKDF (reference sequence). V was clipped by 0 bases and J by 2 bases; unmatched bases: 1. The CDR3 spans 15 residues. CDR3 loop: CATSREAGATDTQYF. In DNA form, the CDR3 reads TGTGCCACCAGCAGAGAAGCGGGGGCCACAGATACGCAGTATTTT.

The V gene is TRBV20-1, the J gene TRBJ2-2; 9 positions match TRBD2. Germline lookup yields CDR1 DFQATT and CDR2 SNEGSKA (reference sequence). The CDR3 totals 15 residues. Trimming cost V 3 bases and J 7 bases; bases outside gene matches: 9. As DNA, the CDR3 is TGCAGTGCTAGGGGAGCGGGGGGCGGTAGCGGGGAGCTGTTTTTT. Protein product: CSARGAGGGSGELFF.

This clonotype was recorded at least ten times. V usage is TRBV7-9 and J usage is TRBJ2-1; 7 bases match TRBD2. The CDR3 is made up of 13 amino acids. Germline V lookup: CDR1 SEHNR, CDR2 FQNEAQ (reference sequence). Trimming took 8 bases from V and 2 from J; bases not matched to a gene: 3. The CDR3 bases are TGTGCCAGCGACCGGGGGGCCTACAATGAGCAGTTCTTC. Translating gives CASDRGAYNEQFF. Filled out from reference TRBV7-9 and TRBJ2-1, the complete variable domain reads DTGVSQNPRHKITKRGQNVTFRCDPISEHNRLYWYRQTLGQGPEFLTYFQNEAQLEKSRLLSDRFSAERPKGSFSTLEIQRTEQGDSAMYLCASDRGAYNEQFFGPGTRLTVL.

This clonotype showed up many times. The V call is TRBV28, the J call TRBJ2-1, with D perhaps matching TRBD2 (7 bases). The CDR3 covers 15 residues. Germline V gene sequence: CDR1 MDHEN, CDR2 SYDVKM. Trimming left V 6 bases short and J 4 bases short, with 16 bases between. The CDR3 DNA sequence: TGTGCCAGCAGCGCCGGGGGGCCCGTATACAATGAGCAGTTCTTC. This encodes CASSAGGPVYNEQFF.

This clonotype was recorded a few times. V and J are TRBV6-7 and TRBJ1-6, with D hard to call. TRBV6-7 is noted as an ORF with a role that remains uncertain. The CDR3 is 16 residues long. V lost 4 bases and J lost 0, with 10 bases in between. In nucleotides, the CDR3 is TGTGCCAGCAGTTTTGGGGTTAGCTCCTATAATTCACCCCTCCACTTT. Protein product: CASSFGVSSYNSPLHF.

The chain links TRBV7-3 to TRBJ2-5, with TRBD1 matching over 9 bases. The DNA end is more similar to TRBJ2-7, so the J call may be wrong. CDR1 SGHTA and CDR2 FQGTGA come from the germline V gene. The CDR3 contains 17 residues. The CDR3 nucleotides are TGTGCCAGTAGCTTAACGCCAGCCGGACAGGGGTTTGACGAGCAGTACGTC. Residues: CASSLTPAGQGFDEQYV.

The rearrangement uses TRBV20-1 and TRBJ2-5; D unresolved. With the DNA end fitting TRBJ2-7 better, the J assignment may be wrong. The CDR3 extends over 12 amino acids. CDR1 and CDR2 from the germline V gene are DFQATT and SNEGSKA (reference sequence). The CDR3 spells CSAQKASNEQYF. The DNA of the CDR3 is TGCAGTGCCCAAAAGGCATCGAACGAGCAGTACTTC.

The chain is built from TRBV9 and TRBJ2-3; D remains unclear. The V gene lost 0 bases and the J gene lost 2 bases, with 10 bases spanning the gap. Germline CDR1 is SGDLS and CDR2 is YYNGEE. The CDR3 extends over 15 amino acids. The CDR3 DNA sequence: TGTGCCAGCAGCGTAGGGACCCTAAACACAGATACGCAGTATTTT. Its translation: CASSVGTLNTDTQYF.

This clonotype was seen a few times. The chain is built from TRBV12-3 or TRBV12-4 and TRBJ1-5; D may be TRBD1 (5 bases). The V and J ends lost 6 bases and 4 bases respectively, with 16 bases between them. This CDR3 comprises 15 residues. The CDR3: CASRTREGPNQPQHF. CDR3 DNA sequence: TGTGCCAGCAGAACCCGCGAGGGGCCGAATCAGCCCCAGCATTTT.

Of note for this clonotype: The junction departs from the called germline gene at one end, perhaps through a read error. This chain uses TRBV29-1 with TRBJ2-1, with a weak D call TRBD2 (5 bases). This CDR3 has 16 residues. Looked up from germline, CDR1 is SQVTM and CDR2 is ANQGSEA. The CDR3, as DNA: TGCAGCGTCGTTCTCTTTAGTGGGAGCTCCCACAATGAGCAGTTCTTC. This codes for CSVVLFSGSSHNEQFF.

With respect to this clonotype: In this CDR3 the conserved last residue, phenylalanine or tryptophan, is missing, so a read error is likely. The chain carries TRBV7-6 and TRBJ2-1; D remains ambiguous. Germline V gene sequence: CDR1 SGHVS, CDR2 FNYEAQ. The CDR3 spans 13 residues. V was cut by 1 base and J by 10 bases, with 11 bases left in between. CDR3 loop: CASSLVSDNEQFC. The CDR3 bases are TGTGCCAGCAGCTTAGTATCGGATAACGAGCAGTTCTGC.

This rearrangement joins TRBV5-1 to TRBJ2-2; no clear D. Germline CDR1 is SGHRS and CDR2 is YFSETQ. The CDR3 loop spans 14 amino acids. V was trimmed by 0 bases and J by 4 bases, leaving 7 bases between them. In DNA, the CDR3 is TGCGCCAGCAGCTTGGAACTATCCACCGGGGAGCTGTTTTTT. It encodes CASSLELSTGELFF.

In its sample, this clonotype was seen many times. V and J are TRBV4-3 and TRBJ1-2, with TRBD1 matching 7 bases. The CDR3 loop spans 15 amino acids. Germline CDR1 is LGHNA and CDR2 is YSLEER. V was clipped by 4 bases and J by 2 bases; unmatched bases: 7. The CDR3 nucleotides read TGCGCCAGCAGCCCAGGAACAGGGGTGAACTATGGCTACACCTTC. As protein: CASSPGTGVNYGYTF.